Listed below are T cell receptor beta chains from one sample, sequenced in a study of blood T cell repertoires in COVID-19. Repertoires were generated with immunoSEQ multiplex PCR, while TCRdb's copy carries only in-frame clones and drops some. This table holds 300,000 to 350,000 clones, 85% to 90% found once. Sequencing was performed on peripheral blood. The receptors stem from a woman aged 50 to 60 with COVID-19, enrolled during active disease. Each CDR3 is given with its conserved first and last residue. D genes are given only for firm matches. A clone size is listed for some rows: how often the clone was seen (once, few, many), or a class if it is expanded.

>.|TRBJ2-7|TRBV12-5|TRBD1|14
CASGLSGGPYEQYF
TGTGCTAGTGGTTTGTCAGGGGGCCCCTACGAGCAGTACTTC
>.|TRBJ1-5|TRBV18|.|14
CASSPGGGNQPQHF
TGTGCCAGCTCACCCGGGGGGGGCAATCAGCCCCAGCATTTT
>.|TRBJ2-2|TRBV7-2|.|14
CASSEQGNTGELFF
TGTGCCAGCAGCGAACAGGGCAACACCGGGGAGCTGTTTTTT
>.|TRBJ2-3|TRBV11-2|TRBD2|17
CASSYGAMGGVTDTQYF
TGTGCCAGCAGTTATGGAGCTATGGGGGGGGTGACGGATACGCAGTATTTT
>.|TRBJ2-1|TRBV11-2|TRBD2|16
CASSAAGGSSYNEQFF
TGTGCCAGCAGCGCAGCGGGAGGGTCATCCTACAATGAGCAGTTCTTC
>.|TRBJ1-2|TRBV2|TRBD1|14
CASSYRGTGDGYTF
TGTGCCAGCAGTTACCGCGGGACAGGGGATGGCTACACCTTC
>.|TRBJ1-5|TRBV6-2/TRBV6-3|.|13
CASSTGLWQPQHF
TGTGCCAGCAGCACAGGGCTGTGGCAGCCCCAGCATTTT
>.|TRBJ2-3|TRBV7-2|.|13
CASRPQLADTQYF
TGTGCCAGCAGACCCCAACTAGCAGATACGCAGTATTTT
>.|TRBJ2-7|TRBV12-3/TRBV12-4|.|13
CASSLARIDEQYF
TGTGCCAGCAGTTTAGCGAGAATAGACGAGCAGTACTTC
>.|TRBJ2-2|TRBV9|TRBD2|16
CASSALPGLNTGELFF
TGTGCCAGCAGCGCGCTACCGGGACTAAACACCGGGGAGCTGTTTTTT
>.|TRBJ2-7|TRBV4-1|TRBD2|19
CASSQDDFLAGGPPCEQYF
TGCGCCAGCAGCCAAGATGATTTCCTAGCGGGAGGGCCTCCTTGCGAGCAGTACTTC
>.|TRBJ2-7|TRBV15|.|14
CATSRVRGLYEQYF
TGTGCCACCAGCAGAGTACGAGGACTCTACGAGCAGTACTTC
>once|TRBJ1-2|TRBV11-2|TRBD1|15
CASSFALTGGSGYTF
TGTGCCAGCAGCTTTGCCCTCACAGGGGGCAGTGGCTACACCTTC
>.|TRBJ2-5|TRBV6-4|TRBD2|13
CASSSTSEETQYF
TGTGCCAGCAGCTCGACTAGCGAGGAGACCCAGTACTTC
>.|TRBJ2-5|TRBV4-2|.|15
CASSRDRDKQETQYF
TGTGCCAGCAGCCGCGATAGGGACAAACAAGAGACCCAGTACTTC
>.|TRBJ2-1|TRBV5-1|TRBD1|15
CASSLAGTGHNEQFF
TGCGCCAGCAGCTTGGCCGGGACAGGACACAATGAGCAGTTCTTC
>once|TRBJ1-4|TRBV18|.|14
CASSPRQEDEKLFF
TGTGCCAGCTCACCCCGGCAGGAAGACGAAAAACTGTTTTTT
>.|TRBJ1-1|TRBV7-6|.|14
CASSSAVAYAEAFF
TGTGCCAGCAGCTCCGCGGTAGCCTATGCTGAAGCTTTCTTT
>.|TRBJ2-1|TRBV3-1/TRBV3-2|TRBD2|15
CASSQGLAVRNEQFF
TGTGCCAGCAGCCAAGGGCTAGCGGTAAGGAATGAGCAGTTCTTC
>.|TRBJ2-2|TRBV7-9|.|17
CASSPLVGDMNTGELFF
TGTGCCAGCAGCCCGCTGGTTGGGGACATGAACACCGGGGAGCTGTTTTTT
>.|TRBJ2-3|TRBV4-1|.|15
CASSQDDGSTDTQYF
TGCGCCAGCAGCCAAGATGACGGGAGCACAGATACGCAGTATTTT
>few|TRBJ1-4|TRBV2|.|12
CASRRLNEKLFF
TGTGCCAGCAGGAGGTTAAATGAAAAACTGTTTTTT
>.|TRBJ1-1|TRBV18|TRBD1|14
CASSQRQGNTEAFF
TGTGCCAGCTCCCAGAGACAGGGGAACACTGAAGCTTTCTTT
>few|TRBJ2-7|TRBV4-2|TRBD1|18
CASSQDTNPGQGAYEQYF
TGTGCCAGCAGCCAGGATACAAACCCGGGACAGGGGGCATACGAGCAGTACTTC
>once|TRBJ1-2|TRBV15|.|13
CATSRQGQYGYTF
TGTGCCACCAGCAGACAGGGCCAGTATGGCTACACCTTC
>once|TRBJ2-3|TRBV19|TRBD2|14
CASSLAGVTDTQYF
TGTGCCAGTAGCTTAGCGGGAGTGACAGATACGCAGTATTTT
>.|TRBJ2-5|TRBV5-5|.|14
CASSPSGGRETQYF
TGTGCCAGCAGCCCGAGTGGCGGTCGAGAGACCCAGTACTTC
>.|TRBJ1-3|TRBV7-9|.|16
CASSLVGGRSGNTIYF
TGTGCCAGCAGCTTAGTTGGAGGTCGCTCTGGAAACACCATATATTTT
>.|TRBJ1-3|TRBV3-1/TRBV3-2|.|15
CASSPRTASGNTIYF
TGTGCCAGCAGCCCCCGCACAGCCTCTGGAAACACCATATATTTT
>once|TRBJ2-3|TRBV7-2|TRBD2|15
CASSFSGRGGDTQYF
TGTGCCAGCAGCTTTAGCGGGAGGGGAGGAGATACGCAGTATTTT
>few|TRBJ1-2|TRBV20-1|.|11
CSARDIDGYTF
TGCAGTGCTAGAGATATCGATGGCTACACCTTC
>.|TRBJ2-6|TRBV24-1|.|17
CATSELDRPSGANVLTF
TGTGCCACCAGTGAACTTGACAGGCCCTCTGGGGCCAACGTCCTGACTTTC
>.|TRBJ1-1|TRBV7-6|TRBD1|14
CASSSRQGRAEAFF
TGTGCCAGCAGCTCCCGACAGGGAAGGGCTGAAGCTTTCTTT
>.|TRBJ2-3|TRBV3-1/TRBV3-2|TRBD2|16
CASSLTWEGASDTQYF
TGTGCCAGCAGCCTAACTTGGGAGGGCGCCTCAGATACGCAGTATTTT
>.|TRBJ1-6|TRBV14|.|13
CASSQLQTSPLHF
TGTGCCAGCAGCCAACTACAGACCTCACCCCTCCACTTT
>.|TRBJ1-4|TRBV11-3|TRBD1|14
CASSLQGLNEKLFF
TGTGCCAGCAGCCTACAGGGGTTGAATGAAAAACTGTTTTTT
>.|TRBJ2-3|TRBV18|TRBD2|15
CASSPRTSGTDTQYF
TGTGCCAGCTCACCACGGACTAGCGGCACAGATACGCAGTATTTT
>.|TRBJ2-7|TRBV7-9|.|15
CASSLALRGPLEQYF
TGTGCCAGCAGCTTAGCTCTGCGGGGGCCCTTGGAGCAGTACTTC
>.|TRBJ2-1|TRBV7-3|.|13
CASSLSNNNEQFF
TGTGCCAGCAGCCTTAGTAATAACAATGAGCAGTTCTTC
>.|TRBJ1-2|TRBV9|TRBD1|14
CASSENRGNYGYTF
TGTGCCAGCAGCGAGAACAGGGGTAACTATGGCTACACCTTC
>.|TRBJ1-5|TRBV30|.|13
CALSHGFNQPQHF
TGTGCCCTAAGCCACGGGTTCAATCAGCCCCAGCATTTT
>.|TRBJ1-2|TRBV30|.|15
CAWSVPVGIGYGYTF
TGTGCCTGGAGTGTACCGGTCGGGATCGGCTATGGCTACACCTTC
>.|TRBJ2-7|TRBV7-2|.|15
CASSLDPRQFYEQYF
TGTGCCAGCAGCTTAGACCCCCGACAGTTCTACGAGCAGTACTTC
>.|TRBJ2-5|TRBV11-3|.|16
CASSLRRGSEGETQYF
TGTGCCAGCAGCTTAAGGCGCGGGTCAGAGGGAGAGACCCAGTACTTC
>.|TRBJ2-4|TRBV19|TRBD1|16
CASSSEPGTALNIQYF
TGTGCCAGTAGTTCCGAGCCCGGGACAGCCCTAAACATTCAGTACTTC
>.|TRBJ2-3|TRBV18|.|15
CASSPGQGRTDTQYF
TGTGCCAGCTCGCCGGGACAAGGCCGCACAGATACGCAGTATTTT
>.|TRBJ1-1|TRBV7-8|TRBD1|14
CASSLEADRGEAFF
TGTGCCAGCAGCTTAGAGGCGGACAGGGGTGAAGCTTTCTTT
>.|TRBJ2-1|TRBV6-6|TRBD2|15
CASSYGGRDYNEQFF
TGTGCCAGCAGTTACGGCGGGAGGGACTACAATGAGCAGTTCTTC
>.|TRBJ1-1|TRBV19|TRBD1|15
CASIGPGQGITEAFF
TGTGCCAGTATAGGCCCGGGACAGGGTATTACTGAAGCTTTCTTT
>.|TRBJ2-7|TRBV11-2|TRBD1|15
CASSVWGQGAYEQYF
TGTGCCAGCAGCGTCTGGGGACAGGGGGCCTACGAGCAGTACTTC
>once|TRBJ2-1|TRBV4-1|TRBD2|15
CASNYLAGGPNEQFF
TGCGCCAGCAATTACTTAGCGGGAGGGCCCAATGAGCAGTTCTTC
>.|TRBJ1-4|TRBV12-3/TRBV12-4|.|12
CASSPWGEKLFF
TGTGCCAGCAGTCCCTGGGGCGAAAAACTGTTTTTT
>.|TRBJ1-2|TRBV7-9|TRBD1|15
CASSFPDRIFYGYTF
TGTGCCAGCAGCTTTCCGGACAGGATTTTCTATGGCTACACCTTC